This T cell receptor beta chain was documented in a study of cytotoxic CD8 clonotypes in ibrutinib-treated CLL. Method: immunoSEQ multiplex PCR; TCRdb's copy keeps in-frame clones and lacks some. The table has approximately 120,000 clones, approximately 81% seen once; the top ten hold 3% to 4%. Germline values: CDR1 SNHLY, CDR2 FYNNEI. The CDR3 consists of 14 residues. V trimming: 5 bases; J trimming: 2 bases; junction bases outside the gene matches: 4. Sequenced here: PBMCs, sampled after 24 months of ibrutinib treatment. V is TRBV2 and J is TRBJ2-7, with 9 nucleotides matching TRBD1. This clonotype originated in a human donor with chronic lymphocytic leukemia. The CDR3 nucleotides are TGTGCCAGCAGTCAGGACAGGGGAGCCTACGAGCAGTACTTC. This encodes CASSQDRGAYEQYF.